Following are 28 T cell receptor beta chains from one sample sequenced in a study of early T cells in non-severe SARS-CoV-2 infection. TCRdb ran MiXCR on the 5' RACE reads and lists one entry per CDR3 protein. The sample consists of about 110,000 distinct CDR3 sequences, over 8.5% of them appearing once. Sequenced sample: whole blood. The receptors originated from an adult who was a healthcare worker with PCR-confirmed SARS-CoV-2 infection or an uninfected control (not recorded which).

In this sample, this clonotype turned up many times. The chain couples TRBV28 to TRBJ2-5; D remains ambiguous. Germline V lookup: CDR1 MDHEN, CDR2 SYDVKM. Trimming cost V 4 bases and J 5 bases, with 8 bases left between them. The CDR3 length is 12 residues. The CDR3 loop reads CASSSGLETQYF. As DNA, the CDR3 is TGTGCCAGCAGTTCGGGCCTTGAGACCCAGTACTTC.

The chain carries TRBV20-1 and TRBJ2-5, with TRBD1 matching over 8 bases. With V trimmed by 1 base and J by 7 bases, 2 bases remained unmatched. Germline CDR1 is DFQATT and CDR2 is SNEGSKA (reference sequence). The CDR3 is 12 residues long. Here the CDR3 DNA reads TGCAGTGCTAGAGCCACAGGGGGGACCCAGTACTTC. Protein product: CSARATGGTQYF.

This clonotype appeared many times. This chain joins TRBV2 and TRBJ2-1; perhaps TRBD2 as D (6 bases). The CDR3 spans 15 residues. Germline V gene sequence: CDR1 SNHLY, CDR2 FYNNEI. The V end was cut by 3 bases, the J end by 6 bases, with 15 bases between. CDR3 DNA: TGTGCCAGCAGTGACGGTGCGGGGTTCGGCAATGAGCAGTTCTTC. This gives the protein CASSDGAGFGNEQFF.

This clonotype was detected ten times or more. The rearrangement uses TRBV27 and TRBJ2-1, with TRBD1 matching over 9 bases. The junction had 13 bases not matched to a gene; V was cut back by 0 bases and J by 10 bases. The length of the CDR3 is 17 residues. Germline values: CDR1 MNHEY, CDR2 SMNVEV (reference sequence). The CDR3 nucleotides read TGTGCCAGCAGTTTATCGGGACCAACAGGGGGCGGCTTGGAGCAGTTCTTC. It translates to CASSLSGPTGGGLEQFF.

This clonotype was observed a few times. The rearrangement joins TRBV5-1 to TRBJ2-4; D ambiguous. V was pared by 0 bases and J by 1 base, with 8 bases between. The CDR3 runs to 15 residues. Germline loops: CDR1 SGHRS, CDR2 YFSETQ. The CDR3, as DNA: TGCGCCAGCAGCTTGGAAGTCGGTGCCAAAAACATTCAGTACTTC. It encodes CASSLEVGAKNIQYF. Complete variable domain (other parts from reference TRBV5-1 and TRBJ2-4): KAGVTQTPRYLIKTRGQQVTLSCSPISGHRSVSWYQQTPGQGLQFLFEYFSETQRNKGNFPGRFSGRQFSNSRSEMNVSTLELGDSALYLCASSLEVGAKNIQYFGAGTRLSVL.

This clonotype has only a few counts. V gene TRBV7-2 combines with J gene TRBJ2-1; TRBD1 matches at 9 bases. The CDR3 totals 15 residues. V lost 5 bases, J lost 7 bases, and 9 bases stayed unmatched. Germline V gene sequence: CDR1 SGHTA, CDR2 FQGNSA. In DNA form, the CDR3 reads TGTGCCAGCAGCCAAGGGACAGGGAAAACGAATGAGCAGTTCTTC. This gives the protein CASSQGTGKTNEQFF.

The rearrangement links TRBV10-3 to TRBJ2-7, with D unresolved. Looked up from germline, CDR1 is ENHRY and CDR2 is SYGVKD. The V end lost 10 bases, the J end lost 4 bases, and 17 bases lay between the germline ends. The CDR3 spans 13 residues. CDR3 protein: CATLDGGVYEQYF. The CDR3 region has the DNA TGTGCCACCCTGGACGGTGGTGTTTACGAGCAGTACTTC.

This clonotype was seen many times. CDR3 region: CASSLALTNTEAFF. The CDR3 nucleotides read TGTGCCAGCAGTTTGGCCCTGACGAACACTGAAGCTTTCTTT. The J gene is TRBJ1-1, the V gene TRBV27, with D unresolved. This CDR3 comprises 14 residues. Trimming took off 3 bases at V and 1 base at J, with 9 bases between the two ends. Germline V gene data show CDR1 as MNHEY and CDR2 as SMNVEV (reference sequence).

The chain combines TRBV13 with TRBJ2-5, with 7 bases matching TRBD2. Trimming took 5 bases from V and 0 from J; bases not matched to a gene: 15. Germline lookup yields CDR1 PRHDT and CDR2 FYEKMQ (reference sequence). The CDR3 has 18 residues. The CDR3 sequence is CASSQRTWRERDQETQYF. As DNA, the CDR3 is TGTGCCAGCAGCCAACGGACTTGGCGGGAGAGGGACCAAGAGACCCAGTACTTC.

This clonotype was detected a few times. This sequence joins TRBV24-1 and TRBJ2-2; D is perhaps TRBD1 or TRBD2 (5 bases each). This CDR3 comprises 14 residues. Looked up from germline, CDR1 is KGHDR and CDR2 is SFDVKD. V lost 9 bases to trimming and J lost 5 bases, with 15 bases between them. DNA for the CDR3: TGTGCCACCGAGAAGGGGAGACGGACCGGGGAGCTGTTTTTT. As protein: CATEKGRRTGELFF.

This clonotype was seen a handful of times. J is TRBJ2-1 and V is TRBV20-1; no definite D call. CDR3 length: 12 amino acids. V was pared by 2 bases and J by 8 bases, with 10 bases between. The germline CDR1 and CDR2 sequences are DFQATT and SNEGSKA (reference sequence). CDR3 protein: CSARTHLHEQFF. Here the CDR3 DNA reads TGCAGTGCTAGAACGCACTTGCATGAGCAGTTCTTC.

This clonotype was detected ten times or more. The gene calls are TRBV13 and TRBJ2-1, with 10 bases lining up with TRBD1. After removal of 0 bases from V and 8 bases from J, the junction contained 7 bases not matched to a gene. The CDR3 is 16 residues long. The germline V gene encodes CDR1 PRHDT and CDR2 FYEKMQ (reference sequence). CDR3 bases: TGTGCCAGCAGCTTAGGCGGACAGGGGGAGGTTGATGAGCAGTTCTTC. Its protein product is CASSLGGQGEVDEQFF.

This clonotype was counted many times. The rearrangement joins TRBV2 to TRBJ1-1, with D possibly TRBD1 on 5 matching bases. Germline V gene lookup returns CDR1 SNHLY and CDR2 FYNNEI. Trimming cost V 8 bases and J 5 bases, with 6 bases left between them. The CDR3 consists of 10 residues. The chain's CDR3 is CASGGTEAFF. CDR3 DNA sequence: TGTGCCAGCGGGGGAACTGAAGCTTTCTTT.

The table lists this clonotype with many counts. The rearrangement joins TRBV29-1 to TRBJ2-5; unclear D gene. The CDR3 runs to 12 residues. With 1 base removed from V and 3 bases from J, the gap between germline ends came to 6 bases. Germline V gene lookup returns CDR1 SQVTM and CDR2 ANQGSEA. The CDR3 spells CSVEGREETQYF. CDR3 sequence (DNA): TGCAGCGTTGAAGGTAGAGAAGAGACCCAGTACTTC.

This clonotype was picked up many times. V and J are TRBV28 and TRBJ1-1; D is perhaps TRBD1 (6 bases). The ends were cut back, 6 bases at V and 5 bases at J, with 13 bases in the middle. Germline CDR1 reads MDHEN; CDR2 reads SYDVKM. The length of the CDR3 is 13 residues. The CDR3 region is CASRPGGSTEAFF. The CDR3 DNA sequence: TGTGCCAGCAGACCGGGGGGCAGTACTGAAGCTTTCTTT.

The chain couples TRBV9 to TRBJ2-1; D is perhaps TRBD2 (6 bases). This CDR3 has 15 amino acids. CDR1 and CDR2 from the germline V gene are SGDLS and YYNGEE. The V gene lost 0 bases and the J gene lost 4 bases, with 11 bases spanning the gap. CDR3 residues: CASSVGPGEYNEQFF. CDR3 coding DNA: TGTGCCAGCAGCGTAGGTCCGGGAGAGTACAATGAGCAGTTCTTC. Together with reference TRBV9 and TRBJ2-1, the CDR3 gives the full variable domain: DSGVTQTPKHLITATGQRVTLRCSPRSGDLSVYWYQQSLDQGLQFLIQYYNGEERAKGNILERFSAQQFPDLHSELNLSSLELGDSALYFCASSVGPGEYNEQFFGPGTRLTVL.

This sequence joins TRBV4-2 and TRBJ2-2; D may match TRBD1 or TRBD2 (8 bases each). The germline V and J ends were trimmed by 0 bases and 8 bases, with 19 bases remaining between them. CDR1 is LGHNA and CDR2 is YNFKEQ in the germline V gene. This CDR3 is 17 amino acids long. The CDR3 protein is CASSQEAGDRGSGELFF. The CDR3 DNA reads as TGTGCCAGCAGCCAAGAAGCGGGAGACAGGGGTAGTGGGGAGCTGTTTTTT.

The chain couples TRBV6-2 or TRBV6-3 to TRBJ2-1, with 10 bases that match TRBD2. This CDR3 is built from 16 residues. With V trimmed by 2 bases and J by 8 bases, 9 bases remained unmatched. The germline V gene has CDR1 MNHEY and CDR2 SVGEGT. In DNA, the CDR3 is TGTGCCAGCAGTTACCCTACCAGCGGGAGGGCCCATGAGCAGTTCTTC. The encoded protein is CASSYPTSGRAHEQFF.

On this clonotype: A read error may account for a junction end that differs from germline. The rearrangement uses TRBV7-2 and TRBJ2-7; 7 bases fit TRBD1. The length of the CDR3 is 12 residues. CDR1 is SGHTA, CDR2 FQGNSA, per germline. This chain's CDR3 is CASSAAQGLVDF. In DNA, the CDR3 is TGTGCCAGCAGCGCTGCACAGGGGCTGGTAGACTTC.

This clonotype was seen a few times. The DNA for the CDR3 is TGCAGTGCTAGTGACGCATCCTACGAGCAGTACTTC. It codes for CSASDASYEQYF. This chain joins TRBV20-1 and TRBJ2-7; D is unresolved. Germline values: CDR1 DFQATT, CDR2 SNEGSKA (reference sequence). The CDR3 loop spans 12 amino acids. The germline V and J ends were trimmed by 3 bases and 1 base, with 7 bases remaining between them.

This rearrangement joins TRBV21-1 to TRBJ2-2. TRBV21-1 represents a pseudogene. The CDR3 is 17 residues long. CDR3 loop: CASSERLKGMNTGELFF. The CDR3, as DNA: TGTGCCAGCAGCGAACGCCTTAAGGGTATGAACACCGGGGAGCTGTTTTTT.

This clonotype was detected a few times. This sequence joins TRBV7-8 and TRBJ2-1; the D gene is possibly TRBD2 (6 bases). Germline V gene sequence: CDR1 SGHVS, CDR2 FQNEAQ. The CDR3 is 14 amino acids. Deletions cut 4 bases from V and 6 bases from J, with 13 bases between. In DNA form, the CDR3 reads TGTGCCAGCAGCTCCGCTAGCGTGCGCAATGAGCAGTTCTTC. Translating it yields CASSSASVRNEQFF.

This clonotype appeared a few times. The rearrangement uses TRBV12-3 or TRBV12-4 and TRBJ2-2; a possible D gene is TRBD2 (6 bases). CDR3 size: 16 residues. Trimming cost V 6 bases and J 0 bases, with 14 bases left between them. The CDR3 DNA reads as TGTGCCAGCAGACTAGCCTTTGAAGCGAACACCGGGGAGCTGTTTTTT. This encodes CASRLAFEANTGELFF.

This clonotype was detected a few times. This chain joins TRBV11-1 and TRBJ2-7, with no clear D. Germline loops: CDR1 SGHAT, CDR2 FQDESV (reference sequence). This CDR3 comprises 11 residues. V shed 4 bases and J shed 3 bases, with 4 bases lying between them. Here the CDR3 DNA reads TGTGCCAGCAGCTACGACTACGAGCAGTACTTC. This sequence encodes CASSYDYEQYF.

This clonotype was recorded at least ten times. V is TRBV5-1 and J is TRBJ2-3; TRBD2 aligns across 8 bases. Unmatched junction bases numbered 13, after V lost 4 bases and J lost 3 bases. This CDR3 is built from 17 residues. Germline CDR1 reads SGHRS; CDR2 reads YFSETQ. CDR3 residues: CASSLKGSGSVTDTQYF. In DNA, the CDR3 is TGCGCCAGCAGCCTGAAAGGAAGCGGGAGCGTGACAGATACGCAGTATTTT.

V usage is TRBV7-9 and J usage is TRBJ2-6; 7 nucleotides line up with TRBD1. The V segment lost 10 bases and the J segment 12 bases; nucleotides outside the gene matches: 9. Germline V gene sequence: CDR1 SEHNR, CDR2 FQNEAQ (reference sequence). The CDR3 loop spans 12 amino acids. CDR3 DNA: TGTGCCACCAGAGACAGGGCCTCCGTCCTGACTTTC. Its protein product is CATRDRASVLTF.

This clonotype was observed a few times. Here the CDR3 DNA reads TGCGCCAGCAGCTTGGGGACAGGGGTGCCAAACCCACAAGAGACCCAGTACTTC. Translated, it gives CASSLGTGVPNPQETQYF. The gene calls are TRBV5-1 and TRBJ2-5; TRBD1 aligns across 9 bases. Germline trimming cut 0 bases from V and 2 bases from J; bases unmatched to any gene: 11. Germline-derived CDR1 and CDR2 are SGHRS and YFSETQ. This CDR3 has 18 amino acids.

Many counts were recorded for this clonotype. The chain carries TRBV12-3 or TRBV12-4 and TRBJ2-2; D possibly corresponds to TRBD2 (5 bases). Trimming removed 2 bases from V and 3 bases from J, with 10 bases in between. This CDR3 has 15 amino acids. The CDR3 loop is CASSLPLVDTGELFF. The CDR3 coding sequence is TGTGCCAGCAGTTTACCACTAGTGGACACCGGGGAGCTGTTTTTT.